This passage covers 19 T cell receptor beta chains from one sample sequenced in a study of CD8 T cells in ankylosing spondylitis. Study results and caveats: There was a TCR beta motif, made of several highly homologous variants, that appeared characteristic of ankylosing spondylitis blood.

Antigen specificity for these receptors is unknown. One entry per CDR3 protein, called by TCRdb with MiXCR from the 5' RACE reads. The sample has roughly 350,000 distinct CDR3 sequences; 8% are singletons. Sequencing was performed on blood, either unsorted or a sorted T cell fraction (not recorded which). All receptors come from a male donor with ankylosing spondylitis.

This clonotype was picked up a small number of times. V usage is TRBV18 and J usage is TRBJ2-1, with D possibly matching TRBD1 (6 bases). Trimming pared 3 bases from V and 7 bases from J, leaving 13 bases between. This CDR3 has 14 amino acids. The germline V gene has CDR1 KGHSH and CDR2 LQKENI. The CDR3 here is CASSPRQDRNEQFF. CDR3 in DNA: TGTGCCAGCTCACCCCGACAGGACAGAAATGAGCAGTTCTTC.

This clonotype was picked up a small number of times. V gene TRBV6-1 combines with J gene TRBJ1-1; no firm D call. Germline V gives CDR1 MNHNS, CDR2 SASEGT. This CDR3 spans 15 amino acids. Trimming stripped 6 bases from V and 1 base from J, with 15 bases between. The CDR3 nucleotides read TGTGCCAGCAGCCGCGCGAGTAGACCGAACACTGAAGCTTTCTTT. Translated, it gives CASSRASRPNTEAFF.

This clonotype has at least ten counts. The chain recombines TRBV11-2 with TRBJ2-1, with 9 bases matching TRBD2. CDR1 is SGHAT and CDR2 is FQNNGV in the germline V gene. The CDR3 extends over 15 amino acids. After removal of 1 base from V and 8 bases from J, the junction contained 6 bases not matched to a gene. The CDR3: CASSLGREGLYEQFF. The DNA for the CDR3 is TGTGCCAGCAGCTTAGGGCGGGAGGGGTTGTATGAGCAGTTCTTC.

This clonotype was seen a few times. The rearrangement uses TRBV5-1 and TRBJ2-1; 7 bases are a match to TRBD1. CDR3 size: 14 residues. The J segment lost 5 bases and the V segment lost 4 bases, leaving 6 bases of the junction unmatched. Germline-derived CDR1 and CDR2 are SGHRS and YFSETQ. CDR3 nucleotides: TGCGCCAGCAGCCCGGACAGGACCCACAATGAGCAGTTCTTC. Amino acid sequence: CASSPDRTHNEQFF.

This clonotype was observed a handful of times. The chain uses TRBV7-2 and TRBJ2-5; D perhaps matches TRBD2 (6 bases). The CDR3 has 13 amino acids. Trimming pared 3 bases from V and 5 bases from J, leaving 10 bases between. Germline loops: CDR1 SGHTA, CDR2 FQGNSA. The chain's CDR3 is CASSFPGSETQYF. CDR3 nucleotides: TGTGCCAGCAGCTTTCCCGGGAGTGAGACCCAGTACTTC. The whole variable domain, remainder taken from reference TRBV7-2 and TRBJ2-5, is GAGVSQSPSNKVTEKGKDVELRCDPISGHTALYWYRQSLGQGLEFLIYFQGNSAPDKSGLPSDRFSAERTGGSVSTLTIQRTQQEDSAVYLCASSFPGSETQYFGPGTRLLVL.

The chain has TRBV18 and TRBJ2-7; 12 bases map to TRBD2. The CDR3 extends over 17 amino acids. The V segment lost 0 bases and the J segment 7 bases; nucleotides outside the gene matches: 10. From germline, CDR1 is KGHSH and CDR2 LQKENI. Here the CDR3 reads CASSPPIGLAGSQEQYF. As DNA, the CDR3 is TGTGCCAGCTCACCACCGATTGGACTAGCGGGATCGCAGGAGCAGTACTTC.

This sequence joins TRBV23-1 and TRBJ2-7, with D perhaps given as TRBD1 or TRBD2 (5 bases each). TRBV23-1 is treated as an ORF (open reading frame) with a function not yet certain. The V end was cut by 0 bases, the J end by 2 bases, with 8 bases between. The CDR3 consists of 14 residues. The CDR3 region has the DNA TGCGCCAGCAGTCAATCGGGGGTTGCCTACGAGCAGTACTTC. This sequence encodes CASSQSGVAYEQYF.

There are a few counts of this clonotype. CDR3 nucleotide sequence: TGTGCCAGCAGTTTCGCCGGGGACTACAATGAGCAGTTCTTC. Its translation is CASSFAGDYNEQFF. The chain links TRBV5-6 to TRBJ2-1; TRBD2 might be the D (5 bases). The CDR3 consists of 14 residues. Germline V gene data show CDR1 as SGHDT and CDR2 as YYEEEE. Trimming removed 5 bases from V and 3 bases from J, with 12 bases in between.

This clonotype turned up a few times. The chain recombines TRBV6-1 with TRBJ1-5, with a weak D call TRBD1 (5 bases). The V gene lost 2 bases and the J gene lost 2 bases, with 13 bases spanning the gap. The CDR3 runs to 16 residues. Germline values: CDR1 MNHNS, CDR2 SASEGT. CDR3 in DNA: TGTGCCAGCAGTGAAACCGAGGGACGGGGCAATCAGCCCCAGCATTTT. This gives the protein CASSETEGRGNQPQHF.

In its sample, this clonotype was seen a few times. This rearrangement joins TRBV20-1 to TRBJ2-1; 13 bases match TRBD2. V trimming: 2 bases; J trimming: 5 bases; junction bases outside the gene matches: 3. Germline CDR1 and CDR2: DFQATT and SNEGSKA (reference sequence). The CDR3 runs 15 residues. This CDR3 reads CSARRLAGGNNEQFF. The CDR3 DNA reads as TGCAGTGCTAGAAGACTAGCGGGAGGTAACAATGAGCAGTTCTTC.

In this sample, this clonotype turned up many times. The chain has TRBV20-1 and TRBJ1-2; D gene uncertain. Trimming left V 3 bases short and J 2 bases short, with 10 bases between. CDR1 and CDR2 (germline): DFQATT, SNEGSKA (reference sequence). CDR3 length: 13 residues. The CDR3 loop is CSASHLENYGYTF. The CDR3 bases are TGCAGTGCTAGTCATCTGGAGAACTATGGCTACACCTTC.

This clonotype occurred many times. The CDR3 sequence: CSVRQGARNSPLHF. CDR3 bases: TGCAGCGTGAGACAGGGGGCGCGAAATTCACCCCTCCACTTT. This chain uses TRBV29-1 with TRBJ1-6, with 10 bases identical to TRBD1. CDR3 length equals 14 residues. Germline CDR1 is SQVTM and CDR2 is ANQGSEA. After removal of 6 bases from V and 7 bases from J, the junction contained 6 bases not matched to a gene.

The gene calls are TRBV5-1 and TRBJ2-7; 10 nucleotides line up with TRBD2. Trimming cost V 5 bases and J 5 bases; bases outside gene matches: 7. CDR1 SGHRS and CDR2 YFSETQ come from the germline V gene. This CDR3 is 14 amino acids long. The CDR3 sequence: CASRRTSGAHEQYF. The CDR3, as DNA: TGCGCCAGCAGAAGAACTAGCGGGGCCCACGAGCAGTACTTC.

This rearrangement joins TRBV28 to TRBJ2-3, with TRBD2 matching over 7 bases. The CDR3 has 16 amino acids. With 1 base clipped from V and 5 bases from J, the junction kept 9 bases outside the gene matches. Looked up from germline, CDR1 is MDHEN and CDR2 is SYDVKM. CDR3: CASSLLGEGLGDTQYF. The CDR3 DNA is TGTGCCAGCAGTTTATTGGGGGAGGGCCTTGGAGATACGCAGTATTTT. The whole variable domain, remainder taken from reference TRBV28 and TRBJ2-3, is DVKVTQSSRYLVKRTGEKVFLECVQDMDHENMFWYRQDPGLGLRLIYFSYDVKMKEKGDIPEGYSVSREKKERFSLILESASTNQTSMYLCASSLLGEGLGDTQYFGPGTRLTVL.

The sample holds a few counts of this clonotype. DNA of the CDR3: TGTGCCAGCAGGGCGCCGACAGGGGAAAATTCACCCCTCCACTTT. It specifies CASRAPTGENSPLHF. The chain combines TRBV28 with TRBJ1-6, with 8 positions matching TRBD1. V shed 6 bases, J shed 7 bases, and the junction held 8 bases outside the gene matches. The CDR3 loop spans 15 amino acids. Germline V CDR1 and CDR2: MDHEN, SYDVKM. Full variable domain (remainder filled in from reference TRBV28 and TRBJ1-6): DVKVTQSSRYLVKRTGEKVFLECVQDMDHENMFWYRQDPGLGLRLIYFSYDVKMKEKGDIPEGYSVSREKKERFSLILESASTNQTSMYLCASRAPTGENSPLHFGNGTRLTVT.

The chain is built from TRBV14 and TRBJ2-1, with D unclear. CDR1 is SGHDN, CDR2 FVKESK, per germline. The V end lost 4 bases, the J end lost 12 bases, and 16 bases lay between the germline ends. This CDR3 is built from 13 residues. CDR3 coding DNA: TGTGCCAGCAGCCCTCGACCTGGTGCGTGGCAGTTCTTC. It is translated as CASSPRPGAWQFF. Looking up the rest from reference TRBV14 and TRBJ2-1 gives the full variable domain: EAGVTQFPSHSVIEKGQTVTLRCDPISGHDNLYWYRRVMGKEIKFLLHFVKESKQDESGMPNNRFLAERTGGTYSTLKVQPAELEDSGVYFCASSPRPGAWQFFGPGTRLTVL.

This clonotype occurred a few times. V gene TRBV12-3 or TRBV12-4 combines with J gene TRBJ2-2; tentatively, D is TRBD2 (6 bases). V lost 4 bases and J lost 4, with 10 bases in between. This CDR3 contains 14 residues. CDR3 nucleotide sequence: TGTGCCAGCAGTTACGGGAGCGTCACCGGGGAGCTGTTTTTT. As protein: CASSYGSVTGELFF.

This clonotype has a count of ten or more. The chain is built from TRBV4-3 and TRBJ1-4; 7 nucleotides agree with TRBD1. Germline V lookup: CDR1 LGHNA, CDR2 YSLEER. The CDR3 is 16 amino acids. The V and J ends lost 5 bases and 3 bases, in that order; junction bases with no gene match: 9. The CDR3 region has the DNA TGCGCCAGCAGCAAAAAAAGGGGGCAAGCTAATGAAAAACTGTTTTTT. The encoded protein is CASSKKRGQANEKLFF.

This clonotype was counted only a few times. The rearrangement joins TRBV4-1 to TRBJ2-1, with 9 bases identical to TRBD2. Germline trimming cut 0 bases from V and 9 bases from J; bases unmatched to any gene: 6. Germline CDR1 and CDR2: MGHRA and YSYEKL. The length of the CDR3 is 15 residues. Here the CDR3 reads CASSQDRREGSEQFF. CDR3 coding DNA: TGCGCCAGCAGCCAAGATCGGCGGGAGGGCAGTGAGCAGTTCTTC.